These 20 T cell receptor beta chains originate from one sample sequenced in a study of patients and donors after allogeneic stem cell transplantation. Using its own MiXCR run on the RT-PCR reads, TCRdb lists one record per CDR3 protein. The sample records approximately 200,000 distinct CDR3 sequences, around two fifths being singletons. Sequencing was carried out using blood, either unsorted or a sorted T cell fraction (not recorded which). Receptor source: a human donor who was either an allogeneic HSCT recipient or a stem cell or donor lymphocyte infusion donor (not recorded which). It is not recorded whose cells these are; they may come from a transplant donor.

The rearrangement joins TRBV25-1 to TRBJ1-5; D is unclear. The CDR3 loop spans 14 amino acids. Trimming pared 3 bases from V and 0 bases from J, leaving 6 bases between. The germline V gene encodes CDR1 MGHDK and CDR2 SYGVNS. The DNA of the CDR3 is TGTGCCAGCAGTGATGTCACTAGCAATCAGCCCCAGCATTTT. It translates to CASSDVTSNQPQHF.

The chain employs TRBV7-4 and TRBJ1-5, with D possibly TRBD1 on 6 matching bases. Trimming took off 4 bases at V and 5 bases at J, with 21 bases between the two ends. Per the germline V gene, CDR1 is SGHVT and CDR2 is SQSDAQ. The CDR3 extends over 17 amino acids. CDR3 coding DNA: TGTGCCAGCAGCTGGGGGCAGGGTCCCTATCATCATCAGCCCCAGCATTTT. Its translation: CASSWGQGPYHHQPQHF.

The rearrangement links TRBV12-3 or TRBV12-4 to TRBJ2-2; no definite D call. The V gene lost 7 bases and the J gene lost 0 bases, with 15 bases spanning the gap. This CDR3 has 16 residues. The CDR3 nucleotides are TGTGCCAGCATCAATAGGCCCCCCGCGAACACCGGGGAGCTGTTTTTT. This codes for CASINRPPANTGELFF.

This clonotype was seen more than once but under ten times. The chain employs TRBV7-9 and TRBJ2-5; 9 nucleotides line up with TRBD1. The V gene's germline CDR1 is SEHNR and CDR2 FQNEAQ (reference sequence). This CDR3 spans 17 amino acids. Losses at the gene ends were 3 bases for V and 2 bases for J; bases not matched to a gene: 10. The CDR3 loop reads CASSFLRDREGQETQYF. The CDR3 DNA sequence: TGTGCCAGCAGCTTCCTCCGGGACAGGGAAGGGCAAGAGACCCAGTACTTC.

The chain uses TRBV29-1 and TRBJ1-1, with D unclear. V was clipped by 1 base and J by 2 bases, with 8 bases between them. CDR3 size: 13 residues. Germline CDR1 SQVTM, CDR2 ANQGSEA. CDR3 bases: TGCAGCGTTGAAGGCAGAATTAACACTGAAGCTTTCTTT. Amino acid sequence: CSVEGRINTEAFF.

This clonotype was observed a few times. The chain employs TRBV29-1 and TRBJ1-2; no definite D call. CDR3 length equals 15 residues. V lost 7 bases to trimming and J lost 4 bases, with 22 bases between them. Germline-derived CDR1 and CDR2 are SQVTM and ANQGSEA. CDR3 sequence reads: CSAQYRAPRGYGYTF. The CDR3 DNA sequence: TGCAGCGCTCAGTACCGGGCCCCTCGGGGCTATGGCTACACCTTC.

The CDR3 is CASSGKGQYF. In DNA form, the CDR3 reads TGTGCCAGCAGCGGAAAGGGGCAGTACTTC. V usage is TRBV4-2 and J usage is TRBJ2-7; the D is unclear. Trimming shortened V by 5 bases and J by 9 bases, and 8 bases separated the two germline ends. Germline-derived CDR1 and CDR2 are LGHNA and YNFKEQ. The CDR3 consists of 10 residues.

The sample holds a few counts of this clonotype. This sequence joins TRBV4-1 and TRBJ2-7; D ambiguous. CDR3 length: 14 residues. Germline V lookup: CDR1 MGHRA, CDR2 YSYEKL. The V end lost 0 bases, the J end lost 7 bases, and 13 bases lay between the germline ends. The CDR3 sequence: CASSQEFRLGEQYF. The CDR3 DNA follows: TGCGCCAGCAGCCAAGAATTCCGCCTGGGGGAGCAGTACTTC.

The genes are TRBV6-1 and TRBJ1-5; D might be TRBD1 (5 bases). This CDR3 is built from 14 residues. The germline V gene has CDR1 MNHNS and CDR2 SASEGT. V lost 3 bases, J lost 5 bases, and 11 bases lay in between. CDR3: CASSDFGAHQPQHF. CDR3 DNA sequence: TGTGCCAGCAGTGATTTTGGGGCGCATCAGCCCCAGCATTTT.

This chain links TRBV20-1 with TRBJ1-2; D is unclear. V lost 1 base to trimming and J lost 6 bases, with 12 bases between them. CDR1 and CDR2 from the germline V gene are DFQATT and SNEGSKA (reference sequence). This CDR3 is built from 13 residues. The CDR3 DNA follows: TGCAGTGCTAGAGTTGGGAGGGATGATGGCTACACCTTC. Protein sequence: CSARVGRDDGYTF.

This chain links TRBV28 with TRBJ2-2; 9 bases fit TRBD1. J was trimmed by 7 bases and V by 6 bases; bases with no gene match: 9. This CDR3 spans 15 amino acids. Germline V gene data show CDR1 as MDHEN and CDR2 as SYDVKM. Here the CDR3 reads CASSRDRARGGELFF. The CDR3 nucleotides read TGTGCCAGCAGCCGGGACAGGGCAAGAGGCGGGGAGCTGTTTTTT. Based on the CDR3 plus reference TRBV28 and TRBJ2-2, the full variable domain is DVKVTQSSRYLVKRTGEKVFLECVQDMDHENMFWYRQDPGLGLRLIYFSYDVKMKEKGDIPEGYSVSREKKERFSLILESASTNQTSMYLCASSRDRARGGELFFGEGSRLTVL.

This clonotype showed up just a few times. This chain connects TRBV29-1 to TRBJ1-1; D may be TRBD1 (6 bases). CDR3 length equals 16 residues. Germline assignment: CDR1 SQVTM and CDR2 ANQGSEA. Trimming shortened V by 0 bases and J by 0 bases, and 14 bases separated the two germline ends. CDR3 DNA: TGCAGCGTTGAAGATATGGACAGCCAATTGAACACTGAAGCTTTCTTT. It codes for CSVEDMDSQLNTEAFF.

The chain uses TRBV7-9 and TRBJ1-1, with 9 positions matching TRBD1. V dropped 5 bases and J dropped 6; count of bases not matched to a gene: 19. Germline CDR1 reads SEHNR; CDR2 reads FQNEAQ (reference sequence). The CDR3 is 18 residues long. CDR3 sequence: CASSIPPGQGPGDPEAFF. For the CDR3, the DNA is TGTGCCAGCAGCATCCCCCCGGGACAGGGCCCAGGGGATCCTGAAGCTTTCTTT.

V is TRBV12-3 or TRBV12-4 and J is TRBJ1-5, with D possibly being TRBD1 (5 bases). The CDR3 covers 14 residues. V dropped 3 bases and J dropped 7 bases, with 13 bases sitting between them. In nucleotides, the CDR3 is TGTGCCAGCAGTTTTTCAGGGCAGGAACAGCCCCAGCATTTT. Translated: CASSFSGQEQPQHF.

This rearrangement joins TRBV9 to TRBJ1-2, with D uncertain. Per the germline V gene, CDR1 is SGDLS and CDR2 is YYNGEE. The V end was cut by 0 bases, the J end by 10 bases, with 10 bases between. This CDR3 contains 12 residues. In DNA, the CDR3 is TGTGCCAGCAGCGTAGAGGGCAGACTCTACACCTTC. As protein: CASSVEGRLYTF.

The rearrangement uses TRBV15 and TRBJ1-3; D is unresolved. Germline lookup yields CDR1 LNHNV and CDR2 YYDKDF (reference sequence). Between the trimmed V and J ends, which lost 0 bases and 8 bases, there was a span of 5 bases. The CDR3 loop spans 12 amino acids. DNA of the CDR3: TGTGCCACCAGCAGAGATCAGCACACCATATATTTT. Amino acids: CATSRDQHTIYF.

The CDR3 sequence is CSAPSTSGSSSNEQFF. In DNA form, the CDR3 reads TGCAGCGCCCCCTCCACTAGCGGGAGTTCGTCTAATGAGCAGTTCTTC. The chain is built from TRBV29-1 and TRBJ2-1; 11 bases are a match to TRBD2. V lost 7 bases, J lost 7 bases, and 15 bases stayed unmatched. CDR3 length: 16 residues. From germline, CDR1 is SQVTM and CDR2 ANQGSEA.

In its sample, this clonotype was seen a few times. The chain couples TRBV29-1 to TRBJ2-7; D may be TRBD1 (6 bases). Germline assignment: CDR1 SQVTM and CDR2 ANQGSEA. The CDR3 has 13 residues. V gave up 5 bases and J gave up 2 bases, with 13 bases separating them. CDR3 residues: CSVLGGQTYEQYF. The CDR3 region has the DNA TGCAGCGTTTTGGGTGGACAGACCTACGAGCAGTACTTC.

This chain links TRBV12-3 or TRBV12-4 with TRBJ1-5; D not resolved. Trimming took 8 bases from V and 0 from J, leaving 11 bases between them. The CDR3 has 14 amino acids. The CDR3 DNA follows: TGTGCCAGCGGGGAGGGCAGTAGCAATCAGCCCCAGCATTTT. It specifies CASGEGSSNQPQHF.

This clonotype was seen a few times. The gene calls are TRBV30 and TRBJ1-5; 8 positions match TRBD1. Trimming at V came to 5 bases and at J to 7 bases, leaving 7 bases not matched to a gene. CDR1 GTSNPN and CDR2 SVGIG come from the germline V gene (reference sequence). The CDR3 covers 13 residues. The CDR3 protein is CAWGTGELQPQHF. CDR3 DNA: TGTGCCTGGGGGACAGGAGAGCTCCAGCCCCAGCATTTT. Drawing the rest from reference TRBV30 and TRBJ1-5, the complete variable domain is SQTIHQWPATLVQPVGSPLSLECTVEGTSNPNLYWYRQAAGRGLQLLFYSVGIGQISSEVPQNLSASRPQDRQFILSSKKLLLSDSGFYLCAWGTGELQPQHFGDGTRLSIL.